This entry lists 9 T cell receptor beta chains sequenced from one sample in a study of cytotoxic CD8 clonotypes in ibrutinib-treated CLL. Clones were sequenced by immunoSEQ multiplex PCR, and TCRdb holds only the in-frame ones, with some missing. The table records some 130,000 clones, 80% to 90% of them present only once. Material: PBMCs, obtained after 24 months of ibrutinib treatment. These receptor sequences come from a human donor with chronic lymphocytic leukemia.

The V gene is TRBV28, the J gene TRBJ2-7, with a weak D call TRBD2 (6 bases). Germline V lookup: CDR1 MDHEN, CDR2 SYDVKM. Trimming shortened V by 7 bases and J by 3 bases, and 10 bases separated the two germline ends. The CDR3 has 12 residues. The CDR3: CASIGGIYEQYF. The CDR3 DNA sequence: TGTGCCAGCATTGGAGGGATCTACGAGCAGTACTTC. Drawing the rest from reference TRBV28 and TRBJ2-7, the complete variable domain is DVKVTQSSRYLVKRTGEKVFLECVQDMDHENMFWYRQDPGLGLRLIYFSYDVKMKEKGDIPEGYSVSREKKERFSLILESASTNQTSMYLCASIGGIYEQYFGPGTRLTVT.

This clone was recorded only once. This sequence joins TRBV7-9 and TRBJ2-7; D possibly corresponds to TRBD1 (5 bases). With 0 bases removed from V and 7 bases from J, the gap between germline ends came to 10 bases. Germline CDR1 and CDR2: SEHNR and FQNEAQ (reference sequence). CDR3 length: 13 amino acids. The CDR3 protein is CASSLAGREEQYF. In DNA, the CDR3 is TGTGCCAGCAGCTTAGCGGGGCGAGAGGAGCAGTACTTC.

The chain couples TRBV23-1 to TRBJ2-4; 9 bases are shared with TRBD1. TRBV23-1 counts as an open reading frame of uncertain function. Trimming removed 0 bases from V and 5 bases from J; junction bases left unmatched: 5. The CDR3 runs to 16 residues. CDR3: CASSQSGTGRENIQYF. CDR3 nucleotide sequence: TGCGCCAGCAGTCAATCGGGGACAGGGAGGGAAAACATTCAGTACTTC.

This chain joins TRBV29-1 and TRBJ1-2; D remains ambiguous. The CDR3 totals 18 residues. The germline V gene has CDR1 SQVTM and CDR2 ANQGSEA. Trimming took 7 bases from V and 5 from J, leaving 32 bases between them. CDR3 sequence (DNA): TGCAGCGACCCCCTGGGCTCACTCAAGGCTGGCCGTCTATATGGCTACACCTTC. Encoded protein: CSDPLGSLKAGRLYGYTF.

This chain joins TRBV28 and TRBJ1-2, with D hard to call. There are 15 residues in the CDR3. CDR1 is MDHEN and CDR2 is SYDVKM in the germline V gene. The V end lost 5 bases, the J end lost 8 bases, and 21 bases lay between the germline ends. CDR3 sequence (DNA): TGTGCCAGCAGTCCCGGGTCGGCCTCAACGGGCGGCTACACCTTC. It encodes CASSPGSASTGGYTF.

This chain uses TRBV5-8 with TRBJ1-1; D may be TRBD1 (5 bases). V lost 0 bases and J lost 1, with 16 bases in between. CDR3 length: 17 amino acids. The germline gives CDR1 SGHTS, CDR2 YDEGEE. For the CDR3, the DNA is TGTGCCAGCAGCTTGGGAGGTCACAGGTTACGGAACACTGAAGCTTTCTTT. Translation gives CASSLGGHRLRNTEAFF.

The chain joins TRBV19 to TRBJ1-1; 12 nucleotides agree with TRBD1. Germline V gene lookup returns CDR1 LNHDA and CDR2 SQIVND (reference sequence). This CDR3 is built from 16 residues. J gave up 4 bases and V 7 bases, and 10 bases lay outside the gene matches. CDR3 residues: CASTLGQGATSTEAFF. In DNA, the CDR3 is TGTGCCAGTACTTTGGGACAGGGGGCGACGAGCACTGAAGCTTTCTTT. Full variable domain (missing parts from reference TRBV19 and TRBJ1-1): DGGITQSPKYLFRKEGQNVTLSCEQNLNHDAMYWYRQDPGQGLRLIYYSQIVNDFQKGDIAEGYSVSREKKESFPLTVTSAQKNPTAFYLCASTLGQGATSTEAFFGQGTRLTVV.

V usage is TRBV21-1 and J usage is TRBJ1-6; no check of the table's D call, TRBD1, against the DNA was made. TRBV21-1 is an annotated pseudogene. CDR3 length: 20 amino acids. CDR3 DNA: TGTGCCAGCAGCAAAGGAGGCAGGGGGATTGTAGACTCCTATAATTCACCCCTCCACTTT. Amino acids: CASSKGGRGIVDSYNSPLHF.

This clone was observed once. This rearrangement joins TRBV19 to TRBJ1-5; a possible D gene is TRBD1 (5 bases). The V end lost 3 bases, the J end lost 5 bases, and 14 bases lay between the germline ends. The CDR3 contains 15 residues. Germline CDR1 and CDR2: LNHDA and SQIVND (reference sequence). The DNA for the CDR3 is TGTGCCAGTAGTATCAGCTCAGGGCAGTATCAGCCCCAGCATTTT. Amino acids: CASSISSGQYQPQHF.